This T cell receptor (beta chain) was obtained from a study of OX40 agonist ivuxolimab in advanced cancers. TCRdb's table, derived via immunoSEQ multiplex PCR, lists solely in-frame clones and lacks some. Here the sample spans about 86,000 clones, about 83% being singletons. This CDR3 is 13 amino acids long. V lost 4 bases, J lost 3 bases, and 10 bases lay in between. CDR1 SGHRS and CDR2 YFSETQ come from the germline V gene. Study-wide points: There were also nonresponders showing low normalized T-cell clonal expansion. The mean number of expanded clones was higher in CD8+ T cells than in CD4+. The study observed clonal expansion of CD4+ and CD8+ blood T cells by week 6 at 0.1 to 3.0 mg/kg.

Comment on this clone: What it recognizes is unknown.

This TCR came from an adult with an advanced solid tumor such as melanoma, head and neck, liver or kidney cancer. The chain uses TRBV5-1 and TRBJ1-1, with D possibly being TRBD1 (6 bases). The sample consisted of CD4+ or CD8+ T cells sorted from blood, taken in a trial of the OX40 agonist ivuxolimab. The CDR3 protein is CASSVDSYTEAFF. In DNA, the CDR3 is TGCGCCAGCAGCGTGGACAGTTACACTGAAGCTTTCTTT.